The rows below give T cell receptor beta chains drawn from one sample of a study of blood T cell repertoires in COVID-19. Data came from immunoSEQ multiplex PCR; TCRdb stores just in-frame clones and leaves some out. The table shows about 190,000 clones, with under 80% occurring only once. The specimen was peripheral blood. The receptors shown here come from a woman in her forties or fifties with acute or convalescent COVID-19. CDR3s include the opening cysteine and the closing phenylalanine or tryptophan. The order of the fields is V gene, J gene, D gene, CDR3 protein. The D gene is left open where the match is weak.

TRBV19	TRBJ1-4	.	CASSKRMQATNEKLFF
TRBV5-1	TRBJ1-2	TRBD1	CASSTSPGGADYGYTF
TRBV5-1	TRBJ2-7	TRBD2	CASSLEQGTSGIYEQYF
TRBV28	TRBJ1-5	.	CASSLTAGAQSNQPQHF
TRBV18	TRBJ1-6	.	CASSPLQSNSPLHF
TRBV19	TRBJ1-2	.	CASSIRTETGGYTF
TRBV9	TRBJ2-7	.	CASSVAMSSYEQYF
TRBV18	TRBJ2-2	TRBD1	CASSLIPGQANTGELFF
TRBV28	TRBJ2-7	TRBD1	CASSSRTGAISYEQYF
TRBV19	TRBJ1-1	TRBD1	CASSNRGEAFF
TRBV28	TRBJ1-2	.	CASTGAAANYGYTF
TRBV6-5	TRBJ1-1	.	CASRATGFTEAFF
TRBV5-4	TRBJ2-3	TRBD1	CASSLWVGTADTQYF
TRBV7-2	TRBJ2-3	.	CASSLVSAPDTQYF
TRBV11-2	TRBJ1-1	TRBD1	CASSPNRGKTEAFF
TRBV2	TRBJ2-1	TRBD1	CASKGAVQTYNEQFF
TRBV5-4	TRBJ2-1	TRBD2	CASSLGGGATFSEQFF
TRBV24-1	TRBJ2-2	TRBD1	CATSDWGTGSDGELFF
TRBV7-2	TRBJ1-6	TRBD1	CASTGQGLSSPLHF
TRBV29-1	TRBJ1-2	.	CSVAKGSFLINGYTF
TRBV5-4	TRBJ1-4	TRBD1	CASSLQTGSEKLFF
TRBV18	TRBJ2-2	TRBD1	CASSFGQGANTGELFF
TRBV6-5	TRBJ1-1	.	CASSAGTPRGEAFF
TRBV12-3/TRBV12-4	TRBJ1-5	.	CASSAGLNQPQHF
TRBV6-5	TRBJ2-5	.	CASRMSLQETQYF
TRBV7-2	TRBJ2-4	.	CASSPFLAKNIQYF
TRBV5-1	TRBJ2-7	.	CASRGQDTYEQYF
TRBV28	TRBJ2-5	.	CASSPPLRAGKETQYF
TRBV28	TRBJ2-7	.	CASKPGASLSYEQYF
TRBV6-5	TRBJ1-1	.	CASRSAPQAEAFF
TRBV4-3	TRBJ2-7	.	CASSQDRGGGAQSSYEQYF
TRBV6-5	TRBJ1-6	.	CASRREGTFYSPLHF
TRBV11-2	TRBJ1-3	.	CASSLGQIRTIYF
TRBV27	TRBJ2-1	TRBD2	CASSPTSGRPLEQFF
TRBV3-1/TRBV3-2	TRBJ1-5	.	CASSPSKGGGQPQHF
TRBV5-1	TRBJ2-7	TRBD2	CASSLASGRPYEQYF
TRBV30	TRBJ1-1	TRBD1	CASNPRQGQGAFF
TRBV28	TRBJ2-7	.	CASSYTGFLNEQYF
TRBV10-3	TRBJ1-5	.	CAISLQAYQPQHF
TRBV28	TRBJ1-6	.	CASNHAQQGTSPLHF
TRBV5-1	TRBJ2-2	.	CASSLDSGVSGELFF
TRBV28	TRBJ2-4	.	CASSLGTGGLLLAKNIQYF
TRBV5-4	TRBJ1-2	.	CASSSGGTPNYGYTF
TRBV19	TRBJ1-5	TRBD1	CASRATGANQPQHF
TRBV28	TRBJ2-2	.	CASIDPGGVGGLFF